This T cell receptor beta chain derives from a study of shared clonotypes between healthy human individuals (dated by TCRdb to 2019 to 2021). About the investigation overall: Three men and two women, aged 18 to 49 years, made up the cohort. Leukapheresis yielded between about 0.85 and 9 billion PBMCs per donor. Different laboratories and diverse techniques were used to prepare libraries and sequence TCR repertoires, to increase sequencing depth and limit assay-specific biases. For each donor, CD4 naive and CD4 memory were each run on three plates, CD8 naive on two plates, and CD8 memory on one plate. Blood TCR repertoires of several healthy adults were deeply sequenced to estimate repertoire size and the extent of clonotype sharing between individuals.

CD8 naive samples were obtained by positive selection for CCR7 among CD45RO-negative cells, yielding a CD45RA+CCR7+ population from which TemRA cells were excluded. Healthy HIV-negative adults with no recently reported acute infections or vaccinations were included as donors. All donors were Caucasian adults living in Nashville, Tennessee, USA. Blood was collected by leukapheresis, and PBMCs were isolated by Ficoll-Histopaque density gradient centrifugation and then cryopreserved in liquid nitrogen vapor phase. Purity and quantity of every magnetically sorted T cell population were checked by analytical flow cytometry. Genomic DNA was isolated from every sorted fraction and measured by UV absorbance on a Nanodrop 2000c. Broader findings and caveats from the paper: The small number of donors limited the genetic and exposure-history diversity represented. Compared with non-shared clonotypes, the clonotypes found in all four sorted-subset donors had higher generation probabilities. Estimated clonotype richness was generally larger for naive than for memory subsets. Even with the large sequencing depth, rarefaction of the sorted-subset datasets indicated that sequencing was incomplete. Pairwise subsampling indicated that sequencing depth was expected to affect the degree of clonotype sharing among donors. When four donors were compared, the shared fraction of clonotypes was about 5.4% for naive CD4, less than 4% for naive CD8, about 2.4% for memory CD4, and around 0.4% for memory CD8. Sampling was limited to blood, and TCR repertoires in tissue likely differ from TCR repertoires in blood.

Using the deep immunoSEQ assay, multiplex PCR amplified TCR CDR3 regions from genomic DNA. For each cell subset, the extracted genomic DNA was distributed evenly across all wells of several immunoSEQ 96-well plates, and each plate served as one replicate. For sorted subsets, approximately 210 ng genomic DNA, equal to about 30,000 T cell genomes, was loaded into each replicate PCR. The purified libraries were quantified using a Qubit 3.0 fluorometer, sized with a Bioanalyzer 2100, and then quantified again using the KAPA Library Quantification kit. A separate single-read 150-cycle Illumina NextSeq 550 flow cell was used to sequence each immunoSEQ 96-well plate. The study's processing was this. The immunoSEQ output contained only junctional sequences without quality scores, so filtering could not match that applied to full-length reads. Sequences were annotated with PyIR, a Python wrapper for IgBLAST v1.9, and V/J genes and CDR3 were assigned using IMGT germline references. Reads were filtered out if the reads had weak V/J assignments (E-value above 1e-6), no CDR3, stop codons, out-of-frame junctions, or ambiguous translated residues. A V3J clonotype was defined by an identical inferred V gene, J gene, and CDR3 amino acid sequence. To compute the percentage overlap between repertoires, the number of shared unique clonotypes was divided by the size of the smaller repertoire. RTK rarefaction, the Chao1 estimator, and Recon v2.1 estimates of unobserved clonotypes were used to assess repertoire richness. For all TCRbeta clonotypes obtained by the gDNA method from four donors, generation probabilities were computed with OLGA. In its TCRdb copy, this immuneACCESS table keeps in-frame sequences only and misses some clones. Where compared with another copy, unresolved V genes explain less than half of these, and the others have no known cause. V, J and clone size are those of that table, while D and trimming were read from the DNA. In this sample the table shows hundreds of thousands of clones, 98% of which occur a single time. The ten largest clonotypes hold 0.3% of the sample.

Comments on this clone: This clone's antigen is unknown. No base-level quality is on record; no much larger clone is a single base apart.

CDR1 is given as SGDLS and CDR2 as YYNGEE, both from the germline V gene. From cysteine to phenylalanine, the CDR3 is 16 amino acids long. Only CDR3 DNA is held: 48 bases, read in frame from base 1. V trim: 4 bases; J trim: 0 bases; unmatched bases: 8. This chain is built from TRBV9 and TRBJ2-3; TRBD1 agrees with 7 junctional bases. Sequencing was carried out using naive CD8+ T cells sorted from blood. The cell subset or site label of this sample denotes: CD45RA+CCR7+. The clonotype originates from a man aged 25-45 years in good health. The DNA sequence is as follows: TGTGCCAGCAGCACCCCCCGGGACAGCAGCACAGATACGCAGTATTTT. This is translated as CASSTPRDSSTDTQYF.